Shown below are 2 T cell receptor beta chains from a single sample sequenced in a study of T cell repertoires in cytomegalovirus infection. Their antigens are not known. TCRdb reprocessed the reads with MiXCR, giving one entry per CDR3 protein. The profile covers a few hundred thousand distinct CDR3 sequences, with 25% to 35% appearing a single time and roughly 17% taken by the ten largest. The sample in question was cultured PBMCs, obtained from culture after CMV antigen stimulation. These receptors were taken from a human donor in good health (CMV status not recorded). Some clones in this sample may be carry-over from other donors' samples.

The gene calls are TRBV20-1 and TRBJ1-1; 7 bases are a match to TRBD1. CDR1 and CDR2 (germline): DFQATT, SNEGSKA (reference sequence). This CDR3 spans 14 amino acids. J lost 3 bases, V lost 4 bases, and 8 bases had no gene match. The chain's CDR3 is CSAIQNTGDTEAFF. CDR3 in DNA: TGCAGTGCTATACAAAATACAGGGGACACTGAAGCTTTCTTT.

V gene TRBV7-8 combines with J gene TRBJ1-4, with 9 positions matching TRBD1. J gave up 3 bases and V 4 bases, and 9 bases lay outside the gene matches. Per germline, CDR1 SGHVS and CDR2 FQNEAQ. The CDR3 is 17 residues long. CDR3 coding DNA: TGTGCCAGCAGCTCGACAGGGGGGAATGTGGCTAATGAAAAACTGTTTTTT. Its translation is CASSSTGGNVANEKLFF.